What follows are 20 T cell receptor beta chains derived from one specimen sequenced in a study of cytomegalovirus exposure and HLA in healthy donors (dated by TCRdb to 2016 to 2017). Libraries were made using the immunoSEQ multiplex PCR assay. For the multiplex PCR, a mixture combining 60 forward primers for TCR Vbeta segments and 13 reverse primers for TCR Jbeta segments was used. TCRdb holds this immuneACCESS table with in-frame rearrangements only. Some clones are missing; in checked studies, unresolved V genes explain under half, and the rest has no known cause. A total of 75,000 to 95,000 clones appear in this sample, roughly 80% of them only once. The leading ten clones occupy roughly 12% of the sample. Sequencing used PBMCs. These receptor sequences come from a human donor in good health.

The chain joins TRBV9 to TRBJ1-4, with D unclear. This CDR3 has 14 amino acids. Germline values: CDR1 SGDLS, CDR2 YYNGEE. The V gene lost 2 bases and the J gene lost 5 bases, with 10 bases spanning the gap. The CDR3 DNA is TGTGCCAGCAGCGTGAGGGAAGGGAATGAAAAACTGTTTTTT. This encodes CASSVREGNEKLFF.

This clone was counted once. The chain carries TRBV11-3 and TRBJ2-1, with D perhaps TRBD1 (5 bases). V was cut by 6 bases and J by 0 bases, with 9 bases left in between. CDR1 is SGHNT and CDR2 is YENEEA in the germline V gene. The CDR3 is made up of 14 amino acids. The chain's CDR3 is CASSSGHSYNEQFF. The CDR3 coding sequence is TGTGCCAGCAGTTCTGGACACTCCTACAATGAGCAGTTCTTC.

The CDR3 here is CASSKKTSGLSTDTQYF. Here the CDR3 DNA reads TGTGCCAGCAGCAAAAAGACTAGCGGGTTGAGCACAGATACGCAGTATTTT. This rearrangement joins TRBV21-1 to TRBJ2-3; the table's D call of TRBD2 was not tested on the DNA. TRBV21-1 constitutes a pseudogene. This CDR3 has 17 residues.

The rearrangement uses TRBV6-6 and TRBJ2-3, with 8 bases fitting TRBD2. This CDR3 has 15 residues. The germline V gene encodes CDR1 MNHNY and CDR2 SVGAGI (reference sequence). V was pared by 4 bases and J by 6 bases, with 9 bases of the junction left unmatched. The CDR3 coding sequence is TGTGCCAGCAGTTTTGCTAGCGGGTACCAGGATACGCAGTATTTT. Amino acids: CASSFASGYQDTQYF.

The chain couples TRBV27 to TRBJ2-7, with D possibly matching TRBD1 (6 bases). CDR1 MNHEY and CDR2 SMNVEV come from the germline V gene (reference sequence). CDR3 length: 17 residues. The V and J ends lost 0 bases and 0 bases respectively, with 15 bases between them. The CDR3 bases are TGTGCCAGCAGTTTATCGGGCCTACAGGGTTTCTCCTACGAGCAGTACTTC. Its protein is CASSLSGLQGFSYEQYF.

This clone was counted a single time. V usage is TRBV5-1 and J usage is TRBJ1-2; D uncertain. This CDR3 is 15 amino acids long. The V end was cut by 0 bases, the J end by 7 bases, with 16 bases between. Germline V gives CDR1 SGHRS, CDR2 YFSETQ. CDR3 amino acids: CASSLAVSGSGGYTF. The DNA of the CDR3 is TGCGCCAGCAGCTTGGCCGTCAGCGGCTCGGGTGGCTACACCTTC.

CDR3 bases: TGTGCCAGCAGTGAAGGGACAGTTGGTACCGGGGAGCTGTTTTTT. This codes for CASSEGTVGTGELFF. The chain recombines TRBV2 with TRBJ2-2, with D perhaps TRBD1 (6 bases). V was pared by 1 base and J by 5 bases, with 11 bases between. Per germline, CDR1 SNHLY and CDR2 FYNNEI. This CDR3 is 15 amino acids long. Variable domain in full (rest from reference TRBV2 and TRBJ2-2): EPEVTQTPSHQVTQMGQEVILRCVPISNHLYFYWYRQILGQKVEFLVSFYNNEISEKSEIFDDQFSVERPDGSNFTLKIRSTKLEDSAMYFCASSEGTVGTGELFFGEGSRLTVL.

This chain uses TRBV29-1 with TRBJ2-1; possibly TRBD1 for D (6 bases). Trimming removed 7 bases from V and 0 bases from J, with 10 bases in between. Germline lookup yields CDR1 SQVTM and CDR2 ANQGSEA. The CDR3 is made up of 13 amino acids. The CDR3, as DNA: TGCAGCGCAGACAGGAGCTCCTACAATGAGCAGTTCTTC. This sequence encodes CSADRSSYNEQFF.

This chain uses TRBV15 with TRBJ2-5; D ambiguous. Trimming took 0 bases from V and 12 from J, leaving 8 bases between them. The CDR3 sequence is 11 residues long. CDR1 LNHNV and CDR2 YYDKDF come from the germline V gene (reference sequence). The CDR3 sequence: CATSRDSTKYF. In DNA form, the CDR3 reads TGTGCCACCAGCAGAGATTCGACAAAGTACTTC. Variable domain in full (rest from reference TRBV15 and TRBJ2-5): DAMVIQNPRYQVTQFGKPVTLSCSQTLNHNVMYWYQQKSSQAPKLLFHYYDKDFNNEADTPDNFQSRRPNTSFCFLDIRSPGLGDTAMYLCATSRDSTKYFGPGTRLLVL.

The chain employs TRBV2 and TRBJ2-7; 11 positions agree with TRBD2. The trim removed 7 bases at V and 1 base at J, leaving 18 bases unmatched. Germline loops: CDR1 SNHLY, CDR2 FYNNEI. The CDR3 has 19 amino acids. CDR3 in DNA: TGTGCCAGCACCAGACAGGGGGTTCCGACTAGCGGGGATTCCTACGAGCAGTACTTC. It translates to CASTRQGVPTSGDSYEQYF.

The chain carries TRBV4-3 and TRBJ2-2; D might be TRBD1 (6 bases). Per germline, CDR1 LGHNA and CDR2 YSLEER. Trimming shortened V by 0 bases and J by 5 bases, and 13 bases separated the two germline ends. CDR3 length equals 16 residues. The DNA for the CDR3 is TGCGCCAGCAGCCAAGAATGGGACACCCAAACCGGGGAGCTGTTTTTT. Its translation: CASSQEWDTQTGELFF.

The chain is built from TRBV5-1 and TRBJ1-1; possible D gene TRBD1, 6 bases. The germline V gene has CDR1 SGHRS and CDR2 YFSETQ. CDR3 length: 15 residues. V was trimmed by 1 base and J by 1 base, leaving 11 bases between them. The CDR3 is CASSLNSQGNTEAFF. The DNA for the CDR3 is TGCGCCAGCAGCTTGAATTCACAGGGGAACACTGAAGCTTTCTTT. Together with reference TRBV5-1 and TRBJ1-1, the CDR3 gives the full variable domain: KAGVTQTPRYLIKTRGQQVTLSCSPISGHRSVSWYQQTPGQGLQFLFEYFSETQRNKGNFPGRFSGRQFSNSRSEMNVSTLELGDSALYLCASSLNSQGNTEAFFGQGTRLTVV.

The rearrangement uses TRBV6-5 and TRBJ2-3, with TRBD1 matching over 8 bases. CDR3 length: 16 residues. V lost 2 bases, J lost 1 base, and 5 bases stayed unmatched. Germline V CDR1 and CDR2: MNHEY, SVGAGI. The CDR3 spells CASSYRGTGGTDTQYF. CDR3 in DNA: TGTGCCAGCAGTTACCGAGGGACAGGTGGCACAGATACGCAGTATTTT.

This clone was counted a few times. The V call is TRBV7-7, the J call TRBJ2-3; D ambiguous. This CDR3 contains 14 residues. Germline CDR1 reads SSHAT; CDR2 reads FNYEAQ (reference sequence). Trimming left V 5 bases short and J 6 bases short, with 15 bases between. CDR3 nucleotide sequence: TGTGCCAGCAGCCCAGTTTCGCTTGGCGATACGCAGTATTTT. It translates to CASSPVSLGDTQYF.

The V call is TRBV7-9, the J call TRBJ1-1, with a possible D match to TRBD1 (6 bases). The CDR3 length is 16 residues. V gave up 6 bases and J gave up 2 bases, with 19 bases separating them. Germline lookup yields CDR1 SEHNR and CDR2 FQNEAQ (reference sequence). The CDR3 region is CASRKLGQTRNTEAFF. CDR3 in DNA: TGTGCCAGCAGAAAATTAGGACAGACAAGAAACACTGAAGCTTTCTTT.

The rearrangement links TRBV6-1 to TRBJ1-2; no definite D call. CDR1 is MNHNS and CDR2 is SASEGT in the germline V gene. The CDR3 length is 16 residues. V shed 4 bases and J shed 4 bases, with 19 bases lying between them. Here the CDR3 reads CASSGASFGPAYGYTF. The CDR3 nucleotides are TGTGCCAGCAGTGGCGCGTCCTTTGGGCCGGCCTATGGCTACACCTTC.

This clone was counted only a few times. The gene calls are TRBV19 and TRBJ2-2, with 12 nucleotides matching TRBD1. The CDR3 spans 19 residues. Trimming at V came to 6 bases and at J to 4 bases, leaving 15 bases not matched to a gene. Germline V CDR1 and CDR2: LNHDA, SQIVND (reference sequence). CDR3 in DNA: TGTGCCAGTAGGGGACAGGGGGCGAGGGCGGGGGGACTCACCGGGGAGCTGTTTTTT. This sequence encodes CASRGQGARAGGLTGELFF.

The rearrangement joins TRBV12-2 to TRBJ2-5; TRBD1, as called in the table, went unchecked against the DNA. The DNA end lines up better with TRBJ2-7; the J call may be wrong. TRBV12-2 is recorded as a pseudogene. The CDR3 is 11 amino acids. DNA for the CDR3: TGTGCAAGTCGCTTACTGGGCGAGCAGTACTTC. Protein: CASRLLGEQYF.

The chain employs TRBV28 and TRBJ1-1; no firm D call. The CDR3 is made up of 14 amino acids. Germline V CDR1 and CDR2: MDHEN, SYDVKM. Trimming took 6 bases from V and 1 from J, leaving 12 bases between them. This CDR3 is CASSPTVKNTEAFF. In nucleotides, the CDR3 is TGTGCCAGCAGCCCTACCGTAAAGAACACTGAAGCTTTCTTT.

The V and J genes are TRBV19 and TRBJ1-1; D is possibly TRBD1 (6 bases). V was cut by 7 bases and J by 7 bases, with 13 bases left in between. Germline-derived CDR1 and CDR2 are LNHDA and SQIVND (reference sequence). There are 12 residues in the CDR3. The CDR3 nucleotides read TGTGCCAGTATTGCGGACAGCCGTGAAGCTTTCTTT. Encoded protein: CASIADSREAFF.